These 20 T cell receptor beta chains share one sample of origin, sequenced in a study of blood T cell repertoires in COVID-19. Repertoires were generated with immunoSEQ multiplex PCR, while TCRdb's copy carries only in-frame clones and drops some. The sample has some 120,000 clones, around 90% seen once; the top ten hold 3.7%. Material for sequencing was peripheral blood. These receptor sequences come from a man over 45 with active COVID-19.

This chain uses TRBV6-1 with TRBJ1-5; D may be TRBD1 (6 bases). CDR1 and CDR2 (germline): MNHNS, SASEGT. The CDR3 is 16 amino acids. V lost 4 bases and J lost 6, with 19 bases in between. The CDR3, as DNA: TGTGCCAGCAGTGTTATTTTCGCACAGGGCCGTCAGCCCCAGCATTTT. Encoded protein: CASSVIFAQGRQPQHF.

This chain uses TRBV15 with TRBJ2-5; D perhaps matches TRBD2 (6 bases). The CDR3 length is 12 residues. Germline V gene lookup returns CDR1 LNHNV and CDR2 YYDKDF (reference sequence). V gave up 5 bases and J gave up 3 bases, with 7 bases separating them. The CDR3 DNA reads TGTGCCACCAGCCAGCGGGAAGAGACCCAGTACTTC. This encodes CATSQREETQYF.

V usage is TRBV9 and J usage is TRBJ2-5; a possible D gene is TRBD2 (6 bases). Trimming removed 0 bases at V and 1 base at J, with 13 bases between. CDR1 is SGDLS, CDR2 YYNGEE, per germline. CDR3 length: 16 amino acids. This CDR3 is CASSVGPAGLQETQYF. The CDR3 DNA follows: TGTGCCAGCAGCGTAGGCCCAGCGGGTCTCCAAGAGACCCAGTACTTC. The full variable domain, with the rest looked up from reference TRBV9 and TRBJ2-5, is DSGVTQTPKHLITATGQRVTLRCSPRSGDLSVYWYQQSLDQGLQFLIQYYNGEERAKGNILERFSAQQFPDLHSELNLSSLELGDSALYFCASSVGPAGLQETQYFGPGTRLLVL.

The chain recombines TRBV18 with TRBJ2-5; no firm D call. CDR3 size: 13 residues. V gave up 4 bases and J gave up 7 bases, with 13 bases separating them. The germline gives CDR1 KGHSH, CDR2 LQKENI. The CDR3 protein is CASSLTVTGTQYF. CDR3 DNA: TGTGCCAGCTCACTGACCGTTACGGGGACCCAGTACTTC.

The chain uses TRBV5-5 and TRBJ1-5; 7 bases match TRBD1. Per germline, CDR1 SGHKS and CDR2 YYEKEE (reference sequence). V was pared by 1 base and J by 4 bases, with 2 bases of the junction left unmatched. The CDR3 is 14 residues long. The CDR3 spells CASSLTGQNQPQHF. CDR3 DNA: TGTGCCAGCAGCTTGACGGGACAGAATCAGCCCCAGCATTTT.

V gene TRBV4-1 combines with J gene TRBJ2-6, with a possible D match to TRBD2 (6 bases). This CDR3 has 18 amino acids. Trimming pared 2 bases from V and 1 base from J, leaving 15 bases between. Germline CDR1 reads MGHRA; CDR2 reads YSYEKL. The CDR3 DNA sequence: TGCGCCAGCAGCCAAAAATTGGGGGGTGCGTCTGGGGCCAACGTCCTGACTTTC. It codes for CASSQKLGGASGANVLTF.

The V gene is TRBV7-3, the J gene TRBJ2-1; 15 nucleotides align to TRBD2. Germline V gene lookup returns CDR1 SGHTA and CDR2 FQGTGA. The CDR3 consists of 20 residues. J was trimmed by 0 bases and V by 1 base; bases with no gene match: 7. CDR3 DNA: TGTGCCAGCAGCTTAAGGGTAGGGACTAGCGGGGGGAGCTCCTACAATGAGCAGTTCTTC. Protein sequence: CASSLRVGTSGGSSYNEQFF. Looking up the rest from reference TRBV7-3 and TRBJ2-1 gives the full variable domain: GAGVSQTPSNKVTEKGKYVELRCDPISGHTALYWYRQSLGQGPEFLIYFQGTGAADDSGLPNDRFFAVRPEGSVSTLKIQRTERGDSAVYLCASSLRVGTSGGSSYNEQFFGPGTRLTVL.

The rearrangement joins TRBV9 to TRBJ1-2; 8 bases are shared with TRBD1. This CDR3 spans 14 amino acids. V lost 2 bases to trimming and J lost 4 bases; unmatched junction nucleotides: 4. The germline gives CDR1 SGDLS, CDR2 YYNGEE. In nucleotides, the CDR3 is TGTGCCAGCAGCGTTCAAACAGGGGGCTATGGCTACACCTTC. This encodes CASSVQTGGYGYTF.

This chain links TRBV23-1 with TRBJ2-5; TRBD2 aligns across 10 bases. TRBV23-1 is an ORF; its function is uncertain. V lost 4 bases and J lost 1; bases outside the gene matches: 9. CDR3 length: 17 residues. The CDR3 sequence is CASSPVWTSGAQETQYF. The CDR3 DNA reads TGCGCCAGCAGTCCCGTTTGGACTAGCGGAGCCCAAGAGACCCAGTACTTC.

The rearrangement links TRBV6-5 to TRBJ2-1; a weak D match, TRBD2 (5 bases). The V gene lost 4 bases and the J gene lost 8 bases, with 15 bases spanning the gap. The CDR3 loop spans 14 amino acids. Germline CDR1 reads MNHEY; CDR2 reads SVGAGI. The CDR3 DNA sequence: TGTGCCAGCAGTTCTTTACAAGGGCGGGATGAGCAGTTCTTC. Encoded protein: CASSSLQGRDEQFF.

This sequence joins TRBV3-1 (or the pseudogene TRBV3-2) and TRBJ2-7, with D uncertain. The germline V gene has CDR1 LGHDT and CDR2 YNNKEL (reference sequence). The V end lost 4 bases, the J end lost 0 bases, and 13 bases lay between the germline ends. The CDR3 spans 15 residues. CDR3 in DNA: TGTGCCAGCAGCCCGGCGGTTAGCTCCTCCTACGAGCAGTACTTC. Its protein is CASSPAVSSSYEQYF.

This clone turned up a few times. V gene TRBV3-1 (or the pseudogene TRBV3-2) combines with J gene TRBJ2-2; 9 nucleotides align to TRBD2. The CDR3 has 15 amino acids. V lost 5 bases, J lost 8 bases, and 9 bases stayed unmatched. Germline V CDR1 and CDR2: LGHDT, YNNKEL (reference sequence). The CDR3 nucleotides are TGTGCCAGCAGCGGGCTAGCGGGAAGGCGTGGGGAGCTGTTTTTT. Its translation is CASSGLAGRRGELFF.

The chain combines TRBV7-9 with TRBJ2-1; 9 bases line up with TRBD2. Looked up from germline, CDR1 is SEHNR and CDR2 is FQNEAQ (reference sequence). The CDR3 has 16 amino acids. J was trimmed by 1 base and V by 2 bases; bases with no gene match: 3. CDR3 nucleotides: TGTGCCAGCAGCTTAAGCGGGGGGAATTCCTACAATGAGCAGTTCTTC. Translating it yields CASSLSGGNSYNEQFF. The full variable domain, completed using reference TRBV7-9 and TRBJ2-1, is DTGVSQNPRHKITKRGQNVTFRCDPISEHNRLYWYRQTLGQGPEFLTYFQNEAQLEKSRLLSDRFSAERPKGSFSTLEIQRTEQGDSAMYLCASSLSGGNSYNEQFFGPGTRLTVL.

The chain uses TRBV19 and TRBJ1-5, with 7 bases matching TRBD1. The CDR3 loop spans 16 amino acids. The germline V gene encodes CDR1 LNHDA and CDR2 SQIVND (reference sequence). V was pared by 9 bases and J by 7 bases, with 18 bases of the junction left unmatched. The CDR3 bases are TGTGCCAGCCGTCGCCTCCGGGACAGAAGACTCCAGCCCCAGCATTTT. This sequence encodes CASRRLRDRRLQPQHF. The full variable domain, its missing parts supplied by reference TRBV19 and TRBJ1-5, is DGGITQSPKYLFRKEGQNVTLSCEQNLNHDAMYWYRQDPGQGLRLIYYSQIVNDFQKGDIAEGYSVSREKKESFPLTVTSAQKNPTAFYLCASRRLRDRRLQPQHFGDGTRLSIL.

This clone was found once. The rearrangement uses TRBV19 and TRBJ2-2; 9 bases map to TRBD2. There are 17 residues in the CDR3. Germline-derived CDR1 and CDR2 are LNHDA and SQIVND (reference sequence). V lost 9 bases, J lost 4 bases, and 15 bases stayed unmatched. CDR3: CASRPSMGLASTGELFF. The CDR3, as DNA: TGTGCCAGCAGGCCCTCCATGGGACTAGCAAGCACCGGGGAGCTGTTTTTT.

The rearrangement links TRBV4-2 to TRBJ1-3; 8 bases line up with TRBD1. This CDR3 spans 20 amino acids. The V gene's germline CDR1 is LGHNA and CDR2 YNFKEQ. The V and J ends lost 0 bases and 0 bases, in that order; junction bases with no gene match: 13. CDR3 bases: TGTGCCAGCAGCCAAGATCACGGACAGGGCGCCGTCGGCTCTGGAAACACCATATATTTT. This codes for CASSQDHGQGAVGSGNTIYF.

The chain couples TRBV10-3 to TRBJ2-7; TRBD1 matches 7 bases. There are 15 residues in the CDR3. In germline, CDR1 is ENHRY, CDR2 SYGVKD. V lost 3 bases, J lost 0 bases, and 5 bases stayed unmatched. CDR3 in DNA: TGTGCCATCAGTGATTCAGGGGGAAGCTCCTACGAGCAGTACTTC. Translation gives CAISDSGGSSYEQYF.

The chain combines TRBV9 with TRBJ1-3; D unresolved. Trimming left V 0 bases short and J 0 bases short, with 7 bases between. From germline, CDR1 is SGDLS and CDR2 YYNGEE. The CDR3 runs to 15 residues. The CDR3 sequence is CASSVGEVSGNTIYF. The CDR3 region has the DNA TGTGCCAGCAGCGTAGGAGAAGTCTCTGGAAACACCATATATTTT.

This rearrangement joins TRBV7-6 to TRBJ2-3; 16 bases match TRBD2. The CDR3 covers 20 residues. With V trimmed by 3 bases and J by 1 base, 10 bases remained unmatched. Per germline, CDR1 SGHVS and CDR2 FNYEAQ. DNA for the CDR3: TGTGCCAGCAGCTTGCGGCCCGGGACTAGCGGGGGGGGACGCACAGATACGCAGTATTTT. Its protein product is CASSLRPGTSGGGRTDTQYF. The whole variable domain, filled in from reference TRBV7-6 and TRBJ2-3, reads GAGVSQSPRYKVTKRGQDVALRCDPISGHVSLYWYRQALGQGPEFLTYFNYEAQQDKSGLPNDRFSAERPEGSISTLTIQRTEQRDSAMYRCASSLRPGTSGGGRTDTQYFGPGTRLTVL.

This clone was counted a single time. The rearrangement uses TRBV9 and TRBJ2-5, with 13 bases aligning to TRBD2. Germline CDR1 and CDR2: SGDLS and YYNGEE. The CDR3 covers 17 residues. Trimming removed 0 bases from V and 2 bases from J; junction bases left unmatched: 4. CDR3 DNA: TGTGCCAGCAGCGTAGGACGACTAGCGGGGGGACAAGAGACCCAGTACTTC. This encodes CASSVGRLAGGQETQYF.